This entry features one T cell receptor (beta chain) sequence. This sample is part of a study of CD8+ T cells in alopecia areata. V lost 1 base and J lost 2, with 4 bases in between. Germline CDR1 GTSNPN, CDR2 SVGIG (reference sequence). The CDR3 consists of 12 residues. RNA, once extracted, was reverse transcribed into cDNA for use as the sequencing template. Profiling relied on immunoSEQ multiplex PCR, and the TCRdb table lists in-frame clones only, not all of them. This table holds 100,000 to 120,000 clones, around 59% found once. This clonotype was obtained from a human donor in good health. The sample taken for sequencing was CD8+ T cells sorted from blood. The chain uses TRBV30 and TRBJ2-3, with D uncertain. As DNA, the CDR3 is TGTGCCTGGAGTGCCTACACAGATACGCAGTATTTT. This gives the protein CAWSAYTDTQYF.